These 18 T cell receptor beta chains share one sample of origin, sequenced in a study of tumor-infiltrating lymphocytes in primary liver carcinoma. Unsorted whole blood served as the source of blood RNA, and germline DNA was extracted as well. With a constant-region primer, TCR beta cDNA was made from approximately 510 ng of total RNA. Construction of TCR beta libraries relied on three successive nested multiplex PCR rounds employing slightly modified ARM-PCR. Forward primers for TRBV1-TRBV30 and a C-beta reverse primer served the first two PCR rounds, at roughly 10 cycles each. TCRdb analysed the multiplex PCR reads with MiXCR anew, one entry per CDR3 protein. This table has 300,000 to 400,000 distinct CDR3 sequences, approximately 64% appearing once. The sequencing input was peripheral blood. The receptors were gathered from a man in his forties or fifties with primary liver carcinoma and hepatitis B virus infection.

The chain has TRBV7-9 and TRBJ2-5; D may be TRBD1 or TRBD2 (8 bases each). Trimming took off 5 bases at V and 11 bases at J, with 21 bases between the two ends. The V gene's germline CDR1 is SEHNR and CDR2 FQNEAQ (reference sequence). The CDR3 runs to 14 residues. CDR3 DNA: TGTGCCAGCAGCCGGACAGGGCGCGGGAGGACTCAGTACTTC. It is translated as CASSRTGRGRTQYF. Complete variable domain (other parts from reference TRBV7-9 and TRBJ2-5): DTGVSQNPRHKITKRGQNVTFRCDPISEHNRLYWYRQTLGQGPEFLTYFQNEAQLEKSRLLSDRFSAERPKGSFSTLEIQRTEQGDSAMYLCASSRTGRGRTQYFGPGTRLLVL.

This clonotype was counted between two and nine times. The chain employs TRBV5-5 and TRBJ2-1, with a tentative D call TRBD2 (6 bases). V lost 1 base and J lost 4, with 6 bases in between. CDR3 length: 13 amino acids. In germline, CDR1 is SGHKS, CDR2 YYEKEE (reference sequence). The CDR3 DNA sequence: TGTGCCAGCAGCTTGCGGGGGTACAATGAGCAGTTCTTC. It yields the protein CASSLRGYNEQFF.

Comments on this clonotype: One junction end disagrees with the germline gene, perhaps due to a read error. The rearrangement joins TRBV11-3 to TRBJ2-1; D might be TRBD2 (6 bases). The CDR3 runs to 12 residues. In germline, CDR1 is SGHNT, CDR2 YENEEA. CDR3 coding DNA: TGTGCCAACAGCTTTTGGGAGGATGAGCAATTCTTC. Translating it yields CANSFWEDEQFF.

The chain uses TRBV6-1 and TRBJ2-1; D is unclear. Germline CDR1 is MNHNS and CDR2 is SASEGT. Trimming cost V 4 bases and J 7 bases, with 17 bases left between them. The length of the CDR3 is 15 residues. CDR3 DNA: TGTGCCAGCAGTGGATCAACCTTTATGGGGAATGAGCAGTTCTTC. Translating it yields CASSGSTFMGNEQFF.

Regarding this clonotype: This clone may be a read error of a much larger clone one base away. The chain carries TRBV12-3 or TRBV12-4 and TRBJ2-2; 8 nucleotides line up with TRBD1. CDR3 length: 16 residues. CDR3 sequence: CASRPPGQENTGELSF. The DNA of the CDR3 is TGTGCCAGCAGGCCCCCGGGACAGGAAAACACCGGGGAGCTGTCTTTT.

In the case of this clonotype: The junction and the germline gene differ at one end; a read error may be behind it. V usage is TRBV6-1 and J usage is TRBJ1-4, with 7 bases aligning to TRBD1. The CDR3 extends over 15 amino acids. CDR1 MNHNS and CDR2 SASEGT come from the germline V gene. CDR3 amino acids: CASSERGGTNERLFF. CDR3 DNA: TGTGCCAGCAGTGAAAGAGGGGGCACTAATGAAAGACTGTTTTTT.

The J gene is TRBJ2-1, the V gene TRBV5-1; 10 bases line up with TRBD2. The CDR3 spans 15 residues. CDR1 SGHRS and CDR2 YFSETQ come from the germline V gene. V was clipped by 0 bases and J by 7 bases; unmatched bases: 4. This CDR3 reads CASSLDSGRQNEQFF. CDR3 nucleotides: TGCGCCAGCAGCTTGGATAGCGGGAGGCAGAATGAGCAGTTCTTC.

The chain joins TRBV29-1 to TRBJ2-2, with D perhaps matching TRBD1 or TRBD2 (5 bases each). This CDR3 is 13 amino acids long. V was shortened by 7 bases and J by 7 bases, with 16 bases between the two germline ends. Germline values: CDR1 SQVTM, CDR2 ANQGSEA. Written as DNA, the CDR3 is TGCAGCGGTCGTCAGGGAGACGTCGGGGAGCTGTTTTTT. It codes for CSGRQGDVGELFF.

The rearrangement joins TRBV5-1 to TRBJ2-1, with 8 bases matching TRBD2. The CDR3 is made up of 15 amino acids. Unmatched junction bases numbered 14, after V lost 6 bases and J lost 9 bases. Germline assignment: CDR1 SGHRS and CDR2 YFSETQ. Here the CDR3 DNA reads TGCGCCAGCACCGTTAGCGGGAAGCCCGATTGTGAGCAGTTCTTC. Its protein product is CASTVSGKPDCEQFF.

With regard to this clonotype: A read error may produce the germline difference seen at one junction end. CDR3 in amino acids: CASSQTGEYEKLFF. CDR3 coding DNA: TGTGCTAGCAGTCAGACAGGGGAATATGAAAAACTGTTTTTT. The chain carries TRBV28 and TRBJ1-4, with 8 bases identical to TRBD1. Germline CDR1 and CDR2: MDHEN and SYDVKM. This CDR3 comprises 14 residues.

V is TRBV11-2 and J is TRBJ1-5, with a possible D match to TRBD1 (5 bases). Trimming removed 4 bases from V and 8 bases from J, with 18 bases in between. Looked up from germline, CDR1 is SGHAT and CDR2 is FQNNGV. The CDR3 loop spans 15 amino acids. CDR3 protein: CASSYGTTQGEPQHF. As DNA, the CDR3 is TGTGCCAGCAGCTACGGGACCACCCAAGGGGAGCCCCAGCATTTT.

This clonotype was observed at least ten times. V usage is TRBV12-3 or TRBV12-4 and J usage is TRBJ2-1, with D unclear. The CDR3 has 12 residues. V lost 2 bases and J 5 bases, leaving 4 bases between the germline ends. This CDR3 is CASSLKNNEQFF. The CDR3 coding sequence is TGTGCCAGCAGTTTAAAGAACAATGAGCAGTTCTTC.

With regard to this clonotype: Since a much larger clone is just one base distant, this may be a read error. The chain is built from TRBV12-3 or TRBV12-4 and TRBJ2-3, with a possible D match to TRBD2 (5 bases). Between the trimmed V and J ends, which lost 6 bases and 8 bases, there was a span of 15 bases. The CDR3 has 13 amino acids. This CDR3 reads CASRPLGRGTQYF. The CDR3 DNA follows: TGTGCCAGCAGACCCCTTGGACGGGGTACGCAGTATTTT.

This clonotype has a handful of counts. The CDR3 spells CASSQTQVTDTQYF. CDR3 nucleotides: TGTGCCAGCAGCCAGACCCAGGTCACAGATACGCAGTATTTT. The chain carries TRBV5-4 and TRBJ2-3; D call uncertain. This CDR3 contains 14 residues. V lost 4 bases, J lost 2 bases, and 11 bases lay in between. The germline CDR1 and CDR2 sequences are SGHNT and YYREEE (reference sequence).

The sample holds a few counts of this clonotype. The chain employs TRBV11-2 and TRBJ2-1; 7 bases are a match to TRBD2. This CDR3 is 16 amino acids long. The germline gives CDR1 SGHAT, CDR2 FQNNGV. The junction had 17 bases not matched to a gene; V was cut back by 0 bases and J by 15 bases. CDR3 residues: CASSLDSLAARRGGFF. The DNA of the CDR3 is TGTGCCAGCAGCTTAGATTCGCTAGCGGCCCGGAGGGGTGGGTTCTTC.

The gene calls are TRBV11-2 and TRBJ2-5; TRBD2 matches at 10 bases. Germline CDR1 is SGHAT and CDR2 is FQNNGV. V trimming: 4 bases; J trimming: 7 bases; junction bases outside the gene matches: 12. This CDR3 has 16 amino acids. DNA for the CDR3: TGTGCCAGCAGCTCTACTAGCGGGGAGGTCCCGGGGACCCAGTACTTC. As protein: CASSSTSGEVPGTQYF.

As concerns this clonotype: The germline gene is not matched at one end of the junction; a read error may be the cause. This chain joins TRBV11-1 and TRBJ2-1; D call uncertain. Germline CDR1 reads SGHAT; CDR2 reads FQDESV (reference sequence). The CDR3 consists of 12 residues. The CDR3 sequence is CVSSLGGNEQFF. The DNA of the CDR3 is TGTGTCAGCAGCTTAGGCGGTAATGAGCAGTTCTTC.

This clonotype was found a few times. V usage is TRBV24-1 and J usage is TRBJ2-5; TRBD1 is a possible D gene (5 bases). Trimming pared 8 bases from V and 5 bases from J, leaving 8 bases between. The germline gives CDR1 KGHDR, CDR2 SFDVKD. The CDR3 loop spans 11 amino acids. The chain's CDR3 is CATMGRETQYF. CDR3 nucleotides: TGTGCCACCATGGGGCGGGAGACCCAGTACTTC.